Here is one T cell receptor (beta chain) with its context. Its target antigen remains unknown. Within one base of it there is no much larger clone, and no base qualities were kept. Preparation of the library involved 5' RACE. Sequenced using an Illumina HiSeq 2500. The second PCR ran for roughly 7 to 11 cycles and used a J-beta primer mix along with a sample-barcoded 5' primer. A unique molecular identifier was introduced onto each TCR beta cDNA molecule by a template-switch 5' adaptor carrying 12 random nucleotides. Each sample yielded at least 2.5 million CDR3-containing paired-end reads. First-strand cDNA synthesis was performed from all RNA using the Mint cDNA synthesis kit, with priming by a TRBC-specific oligonucleotide. Following uracil-DNA glycosylase treatment, a first 18-cycle PCR with universal primers M1SS and BC2_uni_R was performed on all cDNA. Regarding the original processing steps: Each sample was normalized by randomly selecting 1 million high-quality reads, each carrying a distinct molecular identifier. Instead of being binned into consensus sequences, reads with shared molecular identifiers were discarded. MiTCR, with a Q25 quality threshold and the strictest error-elimination algorithm, was used for CDR3 identification, clonotype clustering and error correction. A nonparametric unseen species model with Euler transformation was used to estimate a lower bound on total TCR beta diversity. Using fastp at Q25 and MiXCR, TCRdb reprocessed the public reads and kept productive beta chains. Each CDR3 protein appears once, grouped with its most common genes and DNA. TCRdb assigned the V and J calls; the authors' analysis was not used. The sample has 980,000 or so distinct CDR3 sequences on record, about 48% of them singletons. Clones ranked in the top ten supply about an eighth of the sample.

This entry is derived from a study of blood T cells in healthy people across ages (dated by TCRdb to the mid-2010s). Study-level background: In model experiments, roughly one uniquely barcoded TCR beta cDNA molecule per two T cells was captured by template switching. The study measured age-related changes in TCR beta repertoire diversity using deep sequencing normalized with unique cDNA molecular identifiers. The donors were divided into four age groups: young (average around 15 years), middle-aged (around 41), aged (under 70) and long-lived (approximately 74). To avoid experimental bias, donors of different ages were spread randomly across the sequencing lanes. Using the same blood draw, the study looked at two additional independent replicas of 1 million unique cDNA reads for two donors, one aged 18 to 30 and the other aged 80 or older.

Donors were 39 systemically healthy Caucasian individuals from Russia aged roughly 6 to 100 years. Approximately 10 milliliters of peripheral blood were collected from each donor into EDTA-treated Vacutainer tubes. Ficoll-Paque density-gradient centrifugation was used to isolate PBMCs, with at least 7 million obtained per sample. Total RNA was extracted from PBMCs with Trizol reagent, with at least 6 micrograms obtained per sample. For every donor, an aliquot of PBMCs went through flow cytometry to measure the percentages of naive CD45RAhigh/CD27high T cells. Sequences SGHRS (CDR1) and YFSETQ (CDR2) are obtained from the germline V gene. There are 12 amino acids in the CDR3, from cysteine to phenylalanine inclusive. Only the CDR3 part of the read is kept: 36 bases, read in frame from the first base. Broad study findings and their caveats: Conclusive comparison of naive and antigen-experienced compartments was prevented by the profiling of bulk unsorted PBMCs. Donor CMV infection status was unknown, potentially confounding age-related changes in expanded clonotypes. Estimates of total diversity from one million sequenced T cells were regarded as lower bounds and underestimates. Observed TCR beta diversity per million T cells fell roughly linearly with age, and a significant reduction was already apparent by age around 40. Observed TCR beta diversity correlated strongly with the percentage of naive T cells measured by flow cytometry. The long-lived group showed more naive CD4+ T cells, fewer expanded clones and increased TCR diversity than the aged group, suggesting age selection.

Sequencing was done on a sample of blood. The chain employs TRBV5-1 and TRBJ2-5; matching of 5 bases hints at TRBD1 as the D gene. TRBJ2-7 explains the end of the DNA better; the J call may be wrong. This TCR was recovered from a man aged 30 to 45 in good health. The DNA is as follows: TGCGCCAGCAGGGAGACAGCATACGAGCAGTACTTC. This translates into CASRETAYEQYF.